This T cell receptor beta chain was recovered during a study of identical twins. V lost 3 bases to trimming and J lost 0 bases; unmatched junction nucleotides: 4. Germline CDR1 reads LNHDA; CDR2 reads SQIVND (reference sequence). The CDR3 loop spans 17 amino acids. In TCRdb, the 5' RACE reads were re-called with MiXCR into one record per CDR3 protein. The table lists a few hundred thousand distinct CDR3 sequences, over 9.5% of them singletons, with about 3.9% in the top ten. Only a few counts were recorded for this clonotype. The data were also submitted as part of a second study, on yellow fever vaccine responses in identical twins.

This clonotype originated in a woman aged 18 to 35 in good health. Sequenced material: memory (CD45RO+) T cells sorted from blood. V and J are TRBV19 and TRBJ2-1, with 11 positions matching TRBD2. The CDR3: CASSMGLAASSYNEQFF. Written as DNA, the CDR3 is TGTGCCAGTAGTATGGGACTAGCGGCGTCCTCCTACAATGAGCAGTTCTTC. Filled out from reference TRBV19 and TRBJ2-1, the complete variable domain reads DGGITQSPKYLFRKEGQNVTLSCEQNLNHDAMYWYRQDPGQGLRLIYYSQIVNDFQKGDIAEGYSVSREKKESFPLTVTSAQKNPTAFYLCASSMGLAASSYNEQFFGPGTRLTVL.